Presented here are 29 T cell receptor beta chains from one specimen sequenced in a study of cytomegalovirus exposure and HLA in healthy donors. The study ran its PCR with 60 Vbeta and 13 Jbeta primers. Some clones are missing from TCRdb's copy, which holds only in-frame ones; the method was immunoSEQ multiplex PCR. The data contain 200,000 or so clones, about four fifths of them seen just once; the ten biggest clones take up about 5.6%. Source material: PBMCs. The receptors were sampled from a woman aged 25 to 39 in good health and CMV-seropositive.

The rearrangement joins TRBV27 to TRBJ1-3; no definite D call. CDR3 size: 13 residues. Germline loops: CDR1 MNHEY, CDR2 SMNVEV (reference sequence). The germline V and J ends were trimmed by 6 bases and 1 base, with 7 bases remaining between them. The CDR3 DNA follows: TGTGCCAGCAGGAGGTCTTCTGGAAACACCATATATTTT. Encoded protein: CASRRSSGNTIYF.

The chain links TRBV2 to TRBJ2-3; a possible D gene is TRBD1 (6 bases). The V end lost 2 bases, the J end lost 4 bases, and 10 bases lay between the germline ends. The CDR3 is 14 amino acids. CDR1 and CDR2 from the germline V gene are SNHLY and FYNNEI. The CDR3 DNA reads TGTGCCAGCAGTGAACTACAGGGAGCAGATACGCAGTATTTT. Its protein product is CASSELQGADTQYF.

V and J are TRBV5-4 and TRBJ2-5; 7 positions match TRBD2. The CDR3 covers 15 residues. V lost 4 bases, J lost 5 bases, and 11 bases stayed unmatched. Germline V gene sequence: CDR1 SGHNT, CDR2 YYREEE (reference sequence). In DNA, the CDR3 is TGTGCCAGCAGCGGCACTGGCGGGAGAGGGGAGACCCAGTACTTC. Protein sequence: CASSGTGGRGETQYF.

This chain joins TRBV5-1 and TRBJ2-1; 11 bases line up with TRBD2. This CDR3 has 16 residues. Germline V gene lookup returns CDR1 SGHRS and CDR2 YFSETQ. Germline trimming cut 4 bases from V and 1 base from J; bases unmatched to any gene: 4. The CDR3 spells CASSLTSGTSYNEQFF. In DNA, the CDR3 is TGCGCCAGCAGCCTGACTAGCGGGACTTCCTACAATGAGCAGTTCTTC.

The table lists this clone with a few counts. The identical CDR3 is also encoded by other nucleotide sequences in the sample. The rearrangement joins TRBV10-1 to TRBJ2-7, with 8 bases lining up with TRBD2. J gave up 0 bases and V 3 bases, and 1 base lay outside the gene matches. Germline V gene data show CDR1 as WNHNN and CDR2 as SYGVQD (reference sequence). The CDR3 runs 14 residues. The CDR3 DNA sequence: TGCGCCAGCAGTGAAAGCGGGAGCTCCTACGAGCAGTACTTC. This codes for CASSESGSSYEQYF.

In its sample, this clone was seen once. The chain combines TRBV5-1 with TRBJ2-7, with 9 positions matching TRBD1. V shed 5 bases and J 2 bases; nucleotides not matched to a gene: 11. From germline, CDR1 is SGHRS and CDR2 YFSETQ. This CDR3 contains 16 residues. The CDR3 loop reads CASRRLPGQGTYEQYF. As DNA, the CDR3 is TGCGCCAGCAGAAGACTCCCGGGACAGGGAACCTACGAGCAGTACTTC.

The chain couples TRBV7-2 to TRBJ2-3; TRBD2 is a possible D gene (5 bases). Per germline, CDR1 SGHTA and CDR2 FQGNSA. Trimming shortened V by 5 bases and J by 0 bases, and 15 bases separated the two germline ends. The CDR3 extends over 16 amino acids. The CDR3 bases are TGTGCCAGCAGCACTAGATGGTTGGGGAGCACAGATACGCAGTATTTT. This encodes CASSTRWLGSTDTQYF.

The chain recombines TRBV5-1 with TRBJ2-5, with 7 bases that match TRBD2. Looked up from germline, CDR1 is SGHRS and CDR2 is YFSETQ. The CDR3 sequence is 14 residues long. J gave up 5 bases and V 0 bases, and 4 bases lay outside the gene matches. The CDR3 sequence: CASSLAPGGETQYF. The CDR3 DNA follows: TGCGCCAGCAGCTTGGCGCCGGGGGGTGAGACCCAGTACTTC.

The rearrangement joins TRBV7-2 to TRBJ1-5, with 8 bases identical to TRBD1. V shed 5 bases and J 3 bases; nucleotides not matched to a gene: 6. CDR1 SGHTA and CDR2 FQGNSA come from the germline V gene. This CDR3 spans 15 amino acids. DNA for the CDR3: TGTGCCAGCAGCGGACGGACAGGGTACAATCAGCCCCAGCATTTT. Translation: CASSGRTGYNQPQHF. Together with reference TRBV7-2 and TRBJ1-5, the CDR3 gives the full variable domain: GAGVSQSPSNKVTEKGKDVELRCDPISGHTALYWYRQSLGQGLEFLIYFQGNSAPDKSGLPSDRFSAERTGGSVSTLTIQRTQQEDSAVYLCASSGRTGYNQPQHFGDGTRLSIL.

The genes are TRBV9 and TRBJ2-3, with TRBD2 identical over 12 bases. The CDR3 is made up of 14 amino acids. The junction had 3 bases not matched to a gene; V was cut back by 2 bases and J by 8 bases. CDR1 and CDR2 (germline): SGDLS, YYNGEE. The DNA of the CDR3 is TGTGCCAGCAGCGTGAGGACTAGCGGGATTACGCAGTATTTT. Translating gives CASSVRTSGITQYF.

The genes are TRBV5-1 and TRBJ2-5, with no clear D. CDR1 and CDR2 from the germline V gene are SGHRS and YFSETQ. The CDR3 runs to 14 residues. The V end was cut by 4 bases, the J end by 2 bases, with 12 bases between. CDR3 sequence (DNA): TGCGCCAGCAGCGAGGTCCAGCTTCAAGAGACCCAGTACTTC. This encodes CASSEVQLQETQYF.

This rearrangement joins TRBV6-4 to TRBJ1-5, with D perhaps TRBD1 (6 bases). This CDR3 is 15 amino acids long. The germline V and J ends were trimmed by 3 bases and 0 bases, with 9 bases remaining between them. From germline, CDR1 is MRHNA and CDR2 SNTAGT. CDR3 coding DNA: TGTGCCAGCAGTGAGGACAGTTATAGCAATCAGCCCCAGCATTTT. This codes for CASSEDSYSNQPQHF.

The chain is built from TRBV18 and TRBJ2-5; D is perhaps TRBD2 (6 bases). CDR3 length equals 15 residues. The V gene lost 2 bases and the J gene lost 1 base, with 11 bases spanning the gap. Germline CDR1 and CDR2: KGHSH and LQKENI. CDR3 in amino acids: CASSPAPGLQETQYF. In nucleotides, the CDR3 is TGTGCCAGCTCACCAGCCCCGGGACTCCAAGAGACCCAGTACTTC.

This sequence joins TRBV13 and TRBJ1-2; 10 nucleotides line up with TRBD1. CDR1 and CDR2 from the germline V gene are PRHDT and FYEKMQ (reference sequence). The CDR3 spans 14 residues. Losses at the gene ends were 5 bases for V and 5 bases for J; bases not matched to a gene: 5. The CDR3 coding sequence is TGTGCCAGCAGCCCCGCGGGACAGGGGTATGGCTACACCTTC. Translating gives CASSPAGQGYGYTF.

The chain uses TRBV30 and TRBJ1-5; tentatively, D is TRBD1 (6 bases). Per germline, CDR1 GTSNPN and CDR2 SVGIG (reference sequence). The CDR3 runs 16 residues. Deletions cut 1 base from V and 4 bases from J, with 17 bases between. CDR3 region: CAWSASQGIENQPQHF. In nucleotides, the CDR3 is TGTGCCTGGAGTGCGAGTCAGGGGATAGAGAATCAGCCCCAGCATTTT.

The chain is built from TRBV6-5 and TRBJ1-4; D remains ambiguous. This CDR3 spans 14 amino acids. V was cut by 5 bases and J by 4 bases, with 11 bases left in between. Germline CDR1 MNHEY, CDR2 SVGAGI. CDR3 sequence: CASSGRSGNEKLFF. Here the CDR3 DNA reads TGTGCCAGCAGTGGGAGGAGTGGTAATGAAAAACTGTTTTTT.

J is TRBJ2-3 and V is TRBV5-1; 11 bases are a match to TRBD1. V shed 0 bases, J shed 5 bases, and the junction held 5 bases outside the gene matches. The CDR3 has 16 residues. Germline V gene lookup returns CDR1 SGHRS and CDR2 YFSETQ. The CDR3 here is CASSLAGTGGKDTQYF. The CDR3 region has the DNA TGCGCCAGCAGCTTGGCCGGGACAGGGGGGAAAGATACGCAGTATTTT.

The V gene is TRBV27, the J gene TRBJ2-5, with D uncertain. Germline V lookup: CDR1 MNHEY, CDR2 SMNVEV (reference sequence). This CDR3 has 13 amino acids. The V gene lost 3 bases and the J gene lost 5 bases, with 10 bases spanning the gap. The CDR3 sequence: CASSFAGLETQYF. The CDR3 DNA reads TGTGCCAGCAGTTTCGCCGGGTTGGAGACCCAGTACTTC.

The chain carries TRBV7-9 and TRBJ1-6, with a weak D call TRBD1 (5 bases). Germline V CDR1 and CDR2: SEHNR, FQNEAQ (reference sequence). The CDR3 runs 16 residues. V gave up 5 bases and J gave up 0 bases, with 11 bases separating them. CDR3 region: CASSPGGSSYNSPLHF. DNA for the CDR3: TGTGCCAGCAGCCCGGGGGGGAGCTCCTATAATTCACCCCTCCACTTT.

The rearrangement uses TRBV6-5 and TRBJ1-2; weak D call: TRBD1 (6 bases). Trimming pared 5 bases from V and 7 bases from J, leaving 14 bases between. The CDR3 spans 13 residues. CDR1 is MNHEY, CDR2 SVGAGI, per germline. CDR3 sequence reads: CASSSTGLTGYTF. CDR3 DNA: TGTGCCAGCAGTAGCACAGGGTTAACTGGCTACACCTTC.

This clone was picked up a small number of times. The chain uses TRBV2 and TRBJ2-7, with a possible D match to TRBD1 (5 bases). Trimming pared 7 bases from V and 12 bases from J, leaving 19 bases between. From germline, CDR1 is SNHLY and CDR2 FYNNEI. The CDR3 is 12 residues long. CDR3 bases: TGTGCCAGCAAGGGGTATAGGGCTACGGGGTACTTC. This sequence encodes CASKGYRATGYF. The full variable domain, its missing parts supplied by reference TRBV2 and TRBJ2-7, is EPEVTQTPSHQVTQMGQEVILRCVPISNHLYFYWYRQILGQKVEFLVSFYNNEISEKSEIFDDQFSVERPDGSNFTLKIRSTKLEDSAMYFCASKGYRATGYFGPGTRLTVT.

The chain carries TRBV27 and TRBJ2-1; tentatively, D is TRBD1 (5 bases). V lost 0 bases to trimming and J lost 15 bases, with 18 bases between them. Germline CDR1 and CDR2: MNHEY and SMNVEV (reference sequence). This CDR3 region has 14 residues. CDR3 sequence (DNA): TGTGCCAGCAGTTTATCCGGTAGTGGGGCAGGGTGGTTCTTC. Protein product: CASSLSGSGAGWFF.

V is TRBV2 and J is TRBJ2-7, with 7 bases that match TRBD1. V trimming: 6 bases; J trimming: 6 bases; junction bases outside the gene matches: 11. Germline CDR1 is SNHLY and CDR2 is FYNNEI. The CDR3 spans 14 residues. The CDR3 is CASRTTGDLAEQYF. CDR3 DNA: TGTGCCAGCAGGACAACAGGGGACCTGGCCGAGCAGTACTTC.

The chain employs TRBV2 and TRBJ1-3, with D unresolved. Germline V lookup: CDR1 SNHLY, CDR2 FYNNEI. With 7 bases removed from V and 1 base from J, the gap between germline ends came to 5 bases. CDR3 size: 12 residues. The CDR3: CASMTSGNTIYF. The DNA of the CDR3 is TGTGCCAGCATGACATCTGGAAACACCATATATTTT.

This chain uses TRBV29-1 with TRBJ2-7; TRBD1 is a possible D gene (6 bases). Between the trimmed V and J ends, which lost 4 bases and 1 base, there was a span of 14 bases. This CDR3 spans 14 amino acids. Germline V gives CDR1 SQVTM, CDR2 ANQGSEA. The CDR3 spells CSVVGQGLSYEQYF. The CDR3 DNA sequence: TGCAGCGTTGTGGGGCAGGGGCTATCCTACGAGCAGTACTTC.

The chain uses TRBV7-2 and TRBJ2-5; maybe TRBD2 (5 bases). The CDR3 length is 13 residues. Between the trimmed V and J ends, which lost 11 bases and 5 bases, there was a span of 18 bases. Germline CDR1 is SGHTA and CDR2 is FQGNSA. CDR3 amino acids: CALGLGPSETQYF. For the CDR3, the DNA is TGTGCCTTAGGACTTGGACCTTCGGAGACCCAGTACTTC. The complete variable domain, with remaining parts taken from reference TRBV7-2 and TRBJ2-5, reads GAGVSQSPSNKVTEKGKDVELRCDPISGHTALYWYRQSLGQGLEFLIYFQGNSAPDKSGLPSDRFSAERTGGSVSTLTIQRTQQEDSAVYLCALGLGPSETQYFGPGTRLLVL.

The genes are TRBV27 and TRBJ1-2; TRBD1 agrees at 8 bases. Germline values: CDR1 MNHEY, CDR2 SMNVEV (reference sequence). The J segment lost 5 bases and the V segment lost 6 bases, leaving 8 bases of the junction unmatched. CDR3 length: 14 amino acids. The CDR3 protein is CASRRTGMAYGYTF. The CDR3 DNA follows: TGTGCCAGCAGAAGGACAGGGATGGCGTATGGCTACACCTTC.

The chain carries TRBV2 and TRBJ1-6; maybe TRBD1 (5 bases). Trimming stripped 7 bases from V and 7 bases from J, with 8 bases between. The CDR3 loop spans 12 amino acids. Germline V gene sequence: CDR1 SNHLY, CDR2 FYNNEI. As DNA, the CDR3 is TGTGCCAGCACGGAGGGGAATTCACCCCTCCACTTT. Its protein product is CASTEGNSPLHF.

As regards this clone: Because the CDR3's place on the DNA is in doubt, the DNA is left out and the CDR3 is given as listed by TCRdb. The V gene is TRBV19, the J gene TRBJ1-5. Including both end residues, the CDR3 is 12 amino acids long. CDR1 is LNHDA and CDR2 is SQIVND in the germline V gene (reference sequence). The CDR3 reads CASTSGRGPQHF.